This T cell receptor beta chain was sequenced for a study of cytomegalovirus exposure and HLA in healthy donors. Study results and caveats: Most TCR sequences showed up rarely, but some public TCRs showed up in many donors. Likely technical artifact: a cluster of highly shared sequence variants. Reports state that TCR beta sequences accurately predicted most subjects' HLA-A and HLA-B alleles.

Germline CDR1 KGHSH, CDR2 LQKENI. With 0 bases removed from V and 5 bases from J, the gap between germline ends came to 16 bases. The CDR3 runs to 16 residues. This clone appeared once. The antigen is not known. Amplification used 60 Vbeta primers and 13 Jbeta primers. Measured with immunoSEQ multiplex PCR; TCRdb has only the in-frame clones, and not every one. The sample yields roughly 110,000 clones, about 75% seen once. This TCR came from a man in his forties or fifties in good health and CMV-seronegative. This chain links TRBV18 with TRBJ1-1, with D possibly matching TRBD1 (5 bases). The sequencing sample was made of PBMCs. CDR3 sequence: CASSPPYQGGRTEAFF. The CDR3 DNA reads TGTGCCAGCTCACCACCTTATCAGGGTGGGCGGACTGAAGCTTTCTTT.